The 20 T cell receptor beta chains presented below share a single source sample, sequenced in a study of prognosis after radiotherapy for stage I lung cancer (TCRdb year 2021). The sequencing machine was an Illumina HiSeq 3000. Two rounds of multiplex PCR were performed to amplify the TCR beta CDR3 region from genomic DNA. In the first round of PCR, primers specific to each TRBV and TRBJ gene were used, and the primer sequences are filed in Chinese patent CN105087789A. TCRdb reanalyzed the raw reads on its own, using fastp at Q25 for trimming and MiXCR for clone calling, and kept in-frame beta chains. Entries are consolidated by CDR3 protein sequence, retaining the most common genes and DNA. For this sample there are some 60,000 distinct CDR3 sequences; around a quarter appear just once. The top ten clonotypes cover around 6.8% of the sample. The specimen comprised PBMCs, sampled before or after stereotactic body radiation therapy (not recorded which). The receptors shown here come from a donor aged 50 or older with non-small cell lung cancer.

There are many counts of this clonotype. The rearrangement uses TRBV6-1 and TRBJ1-3; D gene ambiguous. This CDR3 spans 13 amino acids. Germline CDR1 reads MNHNS; CDR2 reads SASEGT. The V and J ends lost 6 bases and 4 bases respectively, with 10 bases between them. The chain's CDR3 is CASSRFSGNTIYF. The DNA for the CDR3 is TGTGCCAGCAGCAGATTTTCGGGAAACACCATATATTTT.

This clonotype appeared many times. The chain has TRBV12-3 or TRBV12-4 and TRBJ2-3, with TRBD2 as a possible D gene (7 bases). The V end was cut by 6 bases, the J end by 0 bases, with 16 bases between. This CDR3 spans 16 amino acids. The CDR3 sequence is CASRGRDNPSTDTQYF. The DNA for the CDR3 is TGTGCCAGCAGGGGGAGGGACAATCCTAGCACAGATACGCAGTATTTT.

Regarding this clonotype: This clone may be a read error of a much larger clone one base away. The chain uses TRBV20-1 and TRBJ2-5, with D perhaps TRBD2 (5 bases). The CDR3 contains 13 residues. Germline V lookup: CDR1 DFQATT, CDR2 SNEGSKA (reference sequence). In DNA, the CDR3 is TGCAGTTCTAGAGCCGGAGGACAAGAGACCCAGTACTTC. This translates into CSSRAGGQETQYF.

This clonotype was seen repeatedly, ten times or more. The rearrangement links TRBV2 to TRBJ1-5; D not resolved. Looked up from germline, CDR1 is SNHLY and CDR2 is FYNNEI. The ends were cut back, 8 bases at V and 1 base at J, with 6 bases in the middle. The CDR3 extends over 12 amino acids. CDR3 DNA: TGTGCCAGCCGCGGAAGCAATCAGCCCCAGCATTTT. It translates to CASRGSNQPQHF.

The chain couples TRBV5-1 to TRBJ2-3, with 10 bases lining up with TRBD2. This CDR3 spans 16 amino acids. Germline CDR1 and CDR2: SGHRS and YFSETQ. V trimming: 4 bases; J trimming: 5 bases; junction bases outside the gene matches: 10. The CDR3 sequence: CASSARPTSGEDTQYF. The CDR3 region has the DNA TGCGCCAGCAGCGCCCGACCTACTAGCGGGGAAGATACGCAGTATTTT.

To note about this clonotype: A much larger clone lies one base from this, so it may be a read error. This chain links TRBV6-2 or TRBV6-3 with TRBJ1-4; D gene ambiguous. Trimming pared 2 bases from V and 6 bases from J, leaving 13 bases between. Germline V gene data show CDR1 as MNHEY and CDR2 as SVGEGT. CDR3 size: 15 residues. CDR3 protein: CASSYAGYGDEKLFF. DNA for the CDR3: TGTGCCAGCAGTTACGCGGGCTACGGGGATGAAAAACTGTTTTTT.

Many counts were recorded for this clonotype. This chain uses TRBV19 with TRBJ2-7, with a tentative D call TRBD2 (7 bases). The CDR3 has 14 residues. The V end lost 3 bases, the J end lost 1 base, and 10 bases lay between the germline ends. CDR1 is LNHDA and CDR2 is SQIVND in the germline V gene (reference sequence). The CDR3 nucleotides are TGTGCCAGTAGTATCGCGGGGGCGTCCTACGAGCAGTACTTC. Protein: CASSIAGASYEQYF. Full variable domain (rest looked up from reference TRBV19 and TRBJ2-7): DGGITQSPKYLFRKEGQNVTLSCEQNLNHDAMYWYRQDPGQGLRLIYYSQIVNDFQKGDIAEGYSVSREKKESFPLTVTSAQKNPTAFYLCASSIAGASYEQYFGPGTRLTVT.

The chain couples TRBV6-2 or TRBV6-3 to TRBJ2-5; D may be TRBD1 (6 bases). Germline V gene sequence: CDR1 MNHEY, CDR2 SVGEGT. CDR3 length: 14 amino acids. V was trimmed by 6 bases and J by 6 bases, leaving 17 bases between them. The CDR3, as DNA: TGTGCCAGCAGCCGCCTTACAGGGCGCCAGACCCAGTACTTC. Its protein product is CASSRLTGRQTQYF.

This clonotype was picked up many times. The chain employs TRBV3-1 and TRBJ2-5; D might be TRBD1 (6 bases). From germline, CDR1 is LGHDT and CDR2 YNNKEL (reference sequence). Deletions cut 0 bases from V and 4 bases from J, with 15 bases between. The CDR3 sequence is 16 residues long. This CDR3 is CASSQDRSGATETQYF. The DNA of the CDR3 is TGTGCCAGCAGCCAAGATAGGTCAGGGGCGACAGAGACCCAGTACTTC.

This clonotype was counted at least ten times. V gene TRBV20-1 combines with J gene TRBJ2-7, with 11 bases identical to TRBD1. The CDR3 sequence is 14 residues long. Germline V gene data show CDR1 as DFQATT and CDR2 as SNEGSKA (reference sequence). The ends lost 5 bases at V and 4 bases at J; junction bases unmatched: 7. The CDR3 nucleotides are TGCAGTGCTCGAGGGACAGGGGGACCTTACGAGCAGTACTTC. Translation gives CSARGTGGPYEQYF.

The chain recombines TRBV6-2 or TRBV6-3 with TRBJ2-7; perhaps TRBD1 as D (5 bases). V shed 5 bases and J shed 5 bases, with 19 bases lying between them. The germline V gene encodes CDR1 MNHEY and CDR2 SVGEGT. This CDR3 is built from 15 residues. This CDR3 reads CASSDDSGYVNEQYF. The DNA for the CDR3 is TGTGCCAGCAGTGATGACAGTGGTTACGTGAACGAGCAGTACTTC.

The table lists this clonotype with many counts. V and J are TRBV12-5 and TRBJ2-3; a weak D match, TRBD1 (6 bases). Germline V lookup: CDR1 LGHNT, CDR2 FRNRAP. Trimming stripped 7 bases from V and 2 bases from J, with 13 bases between. The length of the CDR3 is 14 residues. The CDR3 is CASARTELTDTQYF. CDR3 DNA sequence: TGTGCTAGTGCCCGGACAGAACTCACAGATACGCAGTATTTT. The entire variable domain, with the rest obtained from reference TRBV12-5 and TRBJ2-3, is as follows: DARVTQTPRHKVTEMGQEVTMRCQPILGHNTVFWYRQTMMQGLELLAYFRNRAPLDDSGMPKDRFSAEMPDATLATLKIQPSEPRDSAVYFCASARTELTDTQYFGPGTRLTVL.

In this sample, this clonotype turned up many times. The chain is built from TRBV9 and TRBJ2-3; 9 bases map to TRBD1. Germline CDR1 and CDR2: SGDLS and YYNGEE. The CDR3 contains 14 residues. The junction had 5 bases not matched to a gene; V was cut back by 7 bases and J by 2 bases. The CDR3 DNA sequence: TGTGCCAGCTCAGACAGGGGGTACACAGATACGCAGTATTTT. It yields the protein CASSDRGYTDTQYF.

This clonotype was seen only once. This likely reflects a read error, since a far larger clone is one base away. V usage is TRBV6-5 and J usage is TRBJ2-1, with 7 bases that match TRBD2. CDR1 and CDR2 (germline): MNHEY, SVGAGI. The CDR3 length is 13 residues. In nucleotides, the CDR3 is TGTGTCAGCAGGGAGGGAGTCGCCGGTGAGCAGTTCTTC. As protein: CVSREGVAGEQFF.

This clonotype was picked up many times. The rearrangement joins TRBV7-2 to TRBJ2-5, with D unclear. There are 15 residues in the CDR3. CDR1 SGHTA and CDR2 FQGNSA come from the germline V gene. Trimming cost V 3 bases and J 1 base, with 12 bases left between them. DNA of the CDR3: TGTGCCAGCAGCTTCCAGTGGGGTTCCCAAGAGACCCAGTACTTC. As protein: CASSFQWGSQETQYF.

Of note for this clonotype: Just one base apart from a much larger clone, this may be a read error. V and J are TRBV29-1 and TRBJ2-2; 7 positions match TRBD2. Trimming removed 4 bases from V and 7 bases from J; junction bases left unmatched: 6. CDR3 length equals 13 residues. Per the germline V gene, CDR1 is SQVTM and CDR2 is ANQGSEA. The CDR3 protein is CSVVTGTNGELFF. The DNA for the CDR3 is TGCAGCGTTGTTACCGGGACTAACGGGGAGCTGTTTTTT.

There are many counts of this clonotype. The gene calls are TRBV5-1 and TRBJ1-5, with 7 positions matching TRBD1. The CDR3 extends over 15 amino acids. V was clipped by 0 bases and J by 1 base; unmatched bases: 1. Germline CDR1 SGHRS, CDR2 YFSETQ. CDR3 DNA sequence: TGCGCCAGCAGCTTGGGGGGACAGAGCAATCAGCCCCAGCATTTT. Translating it yields CASSLGGQSNQPQHF.

This clonotype was found many times. This sequence joins TRBV4-1 and TRBJ2-2; D not resolved. The CDR3 is 15 residues long. The ends were cut back, 4 bases at V and 7 bases at J, with 16 bases in the middle. CDR1 is MGHRA, CDR2 YSYEKL, per germline. In DNA form, the CDR3 reads TGCGCCAGCAGCCTCGTACATCAAACGGACGGGGAGCTGTTTTTT. Its protein is CASSLVHQTDGELFF.

On this clonotype itself: A much larger clone differs by one base, so this may be a read error. The chain is built from TRBV6-9 and TRBJ2-1; TRBD2 matches at 14 bases. There are 18 residues in the CDR3. CDR1 and CDR2 from the germline V gene are MNHGY and SVAAGI. This chain's CDR3 is CASSYRGTSGGRRNEQLF. In DNA form, the CDR3 reads TGTGCCAGCAGTTACCGGGGGACTAGCGGGGGACGCCGCAATGAGCAGTTATTC.

For this clonotype: A far larger clone differs by one base, so this is likely a read error. V usage is TRBV6-1 and J usage is TRBJ2-7, with TRBD2 identical over 13 bases. V shed 5 bases, J shed 7 bases, and the junction held 8 bases outside the gene matches. Germline CDR1 and CDR2: MNHNS and SASEGT. The CDR3 totals 15 residues. The CDR3 is CASSQPGLAGFEQYF. CDR3 in DNA: TGTGCCAGCAGTCAACCGGGACTAGCGGGGTTTGAGCAGTACTTC.